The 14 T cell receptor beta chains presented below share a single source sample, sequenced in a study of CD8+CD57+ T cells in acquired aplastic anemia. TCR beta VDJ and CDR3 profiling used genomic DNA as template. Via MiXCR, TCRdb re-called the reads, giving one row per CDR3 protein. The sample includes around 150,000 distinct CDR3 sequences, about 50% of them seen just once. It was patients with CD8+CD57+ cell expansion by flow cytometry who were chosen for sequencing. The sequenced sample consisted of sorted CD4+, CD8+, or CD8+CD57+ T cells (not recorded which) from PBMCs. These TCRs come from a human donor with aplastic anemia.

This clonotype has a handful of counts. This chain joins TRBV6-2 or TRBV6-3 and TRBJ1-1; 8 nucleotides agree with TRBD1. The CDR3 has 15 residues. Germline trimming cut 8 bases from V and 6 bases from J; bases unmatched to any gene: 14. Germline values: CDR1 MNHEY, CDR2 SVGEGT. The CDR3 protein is CASLGVHRGDPEAFF. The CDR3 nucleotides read TGTGCCAGCCTCGGGGTCCACAGGGGGGACCCTGAAGCTTTCTTT.

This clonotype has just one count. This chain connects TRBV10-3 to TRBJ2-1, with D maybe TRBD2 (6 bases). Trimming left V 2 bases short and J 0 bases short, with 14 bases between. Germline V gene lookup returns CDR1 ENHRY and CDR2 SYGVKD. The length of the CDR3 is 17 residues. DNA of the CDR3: TGTGCCATCAGTGAGGGGATAGCGGAGAGCTCCTACAATGAGCAGTTCTTC. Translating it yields CAISEGIAESSYNEQFF.

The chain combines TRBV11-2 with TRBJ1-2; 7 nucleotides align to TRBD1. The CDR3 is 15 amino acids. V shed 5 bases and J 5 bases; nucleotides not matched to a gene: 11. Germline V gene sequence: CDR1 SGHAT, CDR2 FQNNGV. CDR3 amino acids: CASSDSPGQIYGYTF. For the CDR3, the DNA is TGTGCCAGCAGCGATTCTCCGGGACAGATATATGGCTACACCTTC.

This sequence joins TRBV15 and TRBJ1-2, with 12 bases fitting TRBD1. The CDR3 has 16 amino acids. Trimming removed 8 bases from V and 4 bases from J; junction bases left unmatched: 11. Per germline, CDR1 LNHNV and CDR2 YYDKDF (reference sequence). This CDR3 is CATFGTGGDLIYGYTF. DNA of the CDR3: TGTGCCACCTTTGGGACAGGGGGCGATCTCATCTATGGCTACACCTTC.

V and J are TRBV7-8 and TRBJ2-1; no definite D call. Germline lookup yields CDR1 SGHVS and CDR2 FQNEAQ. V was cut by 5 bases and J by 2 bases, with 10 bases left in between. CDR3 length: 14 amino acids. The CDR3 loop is CASSLESPYNEQFF. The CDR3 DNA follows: TGTGCCAGCAGCCTGGAGTCCCCCTACAATGAGCAGTTCTTC.

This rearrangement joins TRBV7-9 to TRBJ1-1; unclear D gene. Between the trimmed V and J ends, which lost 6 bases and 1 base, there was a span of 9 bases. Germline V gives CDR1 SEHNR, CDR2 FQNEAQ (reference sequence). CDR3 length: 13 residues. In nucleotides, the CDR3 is TGTGCCAGCAGTGGCCGAGGGAACACTGAAGCTTTCTTT. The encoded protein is CASSGRGNTEAFF.

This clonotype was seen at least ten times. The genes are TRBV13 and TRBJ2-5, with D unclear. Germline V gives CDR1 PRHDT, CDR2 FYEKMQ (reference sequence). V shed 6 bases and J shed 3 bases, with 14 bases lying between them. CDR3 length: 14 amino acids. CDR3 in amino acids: CASRDNGGEETQYF. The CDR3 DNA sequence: TGTGCCAGCAGGGATAACGGCGGCGAAGAGACCCAGTACTTC.

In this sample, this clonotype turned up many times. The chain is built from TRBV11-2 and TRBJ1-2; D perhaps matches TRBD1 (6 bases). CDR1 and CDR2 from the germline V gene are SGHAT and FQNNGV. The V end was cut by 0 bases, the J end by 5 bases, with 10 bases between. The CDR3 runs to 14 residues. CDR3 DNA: TGTGCCAGCAGCTTAGATCCGGGGGCATATGGCTACACCTTC. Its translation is CASSLDPGAYGYTF.

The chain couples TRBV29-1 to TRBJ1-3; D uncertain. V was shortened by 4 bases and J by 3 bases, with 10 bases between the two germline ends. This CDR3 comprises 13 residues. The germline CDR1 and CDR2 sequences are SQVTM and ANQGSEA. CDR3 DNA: TGCAGCGTTGTAGGTCAGCATGGAAACACCATATATTTT. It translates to CSVVGQHGNTIYF. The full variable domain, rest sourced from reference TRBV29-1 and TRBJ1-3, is SAVISQKPSRDICQRGTSLTIQCQVDSQVTMMFWYRQQPGQSLTLIATANQGSEATYESGFVIDKFPISRPNLTFSTLTVSNMSPEDSSIYLCSVVGQHGNTIYFGEGSWLTVV.

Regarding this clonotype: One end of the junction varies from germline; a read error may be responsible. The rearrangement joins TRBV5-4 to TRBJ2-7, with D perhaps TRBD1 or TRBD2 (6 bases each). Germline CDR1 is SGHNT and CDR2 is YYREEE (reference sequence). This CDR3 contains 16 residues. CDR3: CANIPEEGVASYEQYF. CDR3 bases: TGTGCCAACATCCCGGAGGAGGGGGTCGCCTCCTACGAGCAATACTTC.

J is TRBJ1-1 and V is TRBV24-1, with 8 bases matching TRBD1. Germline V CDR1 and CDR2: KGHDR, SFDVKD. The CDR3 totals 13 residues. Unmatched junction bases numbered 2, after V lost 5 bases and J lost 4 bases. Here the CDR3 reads CATSGTGPTEAFF. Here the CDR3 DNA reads TGTGCCACCAGTGGGACAGGGCCCACTGAAGCTTTCTTT.

The CDR3 nucleotides read TGTGCCATCAGCCCGGACAGCGGGAATGAGCAGTTCTTC. It encodes CAISPDSGNEQFF. This chain uses TRBV10-3 with TRBJ2-1; D is perhaps TRBD1 or TRBD2 (6 bases each). The CDR3 length is 13 residues. Germline V CDR1 and CDR2: ENHRY, SYGVKD. Trimming pared 6 bases from V and 7 bases from J, leaving 13 bases between.

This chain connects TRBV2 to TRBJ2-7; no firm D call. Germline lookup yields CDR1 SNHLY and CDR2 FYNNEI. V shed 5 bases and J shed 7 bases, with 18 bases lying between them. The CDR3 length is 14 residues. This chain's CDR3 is CASSSQSRLGEQYF. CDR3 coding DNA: TGTGCCAGCAGTTCTCAGTCTCGGTTGGGGGAGCAGTACTTC.

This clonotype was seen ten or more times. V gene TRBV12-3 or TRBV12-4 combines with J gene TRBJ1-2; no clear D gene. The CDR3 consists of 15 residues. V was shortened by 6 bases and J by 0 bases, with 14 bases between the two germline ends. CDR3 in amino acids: CASSPEGGPNYGYTF. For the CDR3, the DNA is TGTGCCAGCAGCCCGGAGGGAGGACCTAACTATGGCTACACCTTC.